The next 20 T cell receptor beta chains were all read from a single sample in a study of T cells in Graves' hyperthyroidism and ophthalmopathy. TCR beta CDR3 regions were amplified from RNA transcripts. The TCR CDR3 first-round RT-PCR relied on the HTBI primer set. MiXCR, run by TCRdb on the multiplex PCR reads, gives a single entry per CDR3 protein. The sample lists under 700,000 distinct CDR3 sequences, over 15% seen once, with approximately 18% in the top ten. The sequenced material came from blood. The receptors here all came from a woman in her late teens or twenties with Graves' hyperthyroidism.

There are many counts of this clonotype. V and J are TRBV12-3 or TRBV12-4 and TRBJ2-3, with D unclear. With 2 bases removed from V and 2 bases from J, the gap between germline ends came to 14 bases. The CDR3 runs to 16 residues. The CDR3 nucleotides are TGTGCCAGCAGTTTATGGGCAGGAAGCATCACAGATACGCAGTATTTT. It encodes CASSLWAGSITDTQYF.

This clonotype came up a few times. The chain employs TRBV20-1 and TRBJ2-1; D perhaps matches TRBD1 (5 bases). The CDR3 is 14 amino acids. CDR1 DFQATT and CDR2 SNEGSKA come from the germline V gene (reference sequence). With 0 bases removed from V and 2 bases from J, the gap between germline ends came to 8 bases. The CDR3 region has the DNA TGCAGTGCTAGAGAAGACAGTACCTACAATGAGCAGTTCTTC. This codes for CSAREDSTYNEQFF.

This clonotype came up a few times. This chain uses TRBV7-9 with TRBJ2-7, with a possible D match to TRBD1 (6 bases). The CDR3 consists of 15 residues. V shed 0 bases and J shed 2 bases, with 11 bases lying between them. CDR1 is SEHNR, CDR2 FQNEAQ, per germline (reference sequence). The CDR3 spells CASSLAQGLAYEQYF. The CDR3 bases are TGTGCCAGCAGCTTAGCTCAGGGGTTAGCCTACGAGCAGTACTTC.

The J gene is TRBJ1-1, the V gene TRBV29-1; 9 nucleotides align to TRBD1. The junction had 7 bases not matched to a gene; V was cut back by 0 bases and J by 2 bases. CDR1 and CDR2 from the germline V gene are SQVTM and ANQGSEA. CDR3 length: 16 residues. CDR3 nucleotide sequence: TGCAGCGTTGAAGATCGGGGGACAGGGTTCAACACTGAAGCTTTCTTT. Translation: CSVEDRGTGFNTEAFF.

A few counts support this clonotype. The chain carries TRBV6-2 or TRBV6-3 and TRBJ2-7, with D unclear. Trimming took 7 bases from V and 5 from J, leaving 18 bases between them. The germline V gene has CDR1 MNHEY and CDR2 SVGEGT. The CDR3 spans 14 residues. CDR3 sequence (DNA): TGTGCCAGCAATACACCCCGGGTAAGAGACGAGCAGTACTTC. Amino acids: CASNTPRVRDEQYF.

This clonotype has only a few counts. The chain carries TRBV7-9 and TRBJ1-5; a possible D gene is TRBD1 (5 bases). Germline-derived CDR1 and CDR2 are SEHNR and FQNEAQ (reference sequence). Trimming stripped 5 bases from V and 3 bases from J, with 14 bases between. The CDR3 has 15 amino acids. As DNA, the CDR3 is TGTGCCAGCAGCCCCTCGGGACGGCTCAATCAGCCCCAGCATTTT. As protein: CASSPSGRLNQPQHF.

About this clonotype: One end of the junction is discordant with germline, which a read error may explain. The V call is TRBV19, the J call TRBJ1-1, with TRBD1 identical over 10 bases. The CDR3 is 15 amino acids. Germline V gene lookup returns CDR1 LNHDA and CDR2 SQIVND (reference sequence). The CDR3 bases are TGTGCCAGTAGAACGACAGGGGGCCGTGCCACTGTAGCTTTCTTT. It yields the protein CASRTTGGRATVAFF.

The chain joins TRBV12-3 or TRBV12-4 to TRBJ1-5; perhaps TRBD1 as D (5 bases). V gave up 6 bases and J gave up 0 bases, with 12 bases separating them. This CDR3 has 15 residues. CDR3 sequence reads: CASSFWGNSNQPQHF. CDR3 nucleotides: TGTGCCAGCAGCTTCTGGGGGAATAGCAATCAGCCCCAGCATTTT.

This clonotype has ten or more counts. This chain links TRBV3-1 with TRBJ2-1, with 8 positions matching TRBD2. The length of the CDR3 is 17 residues. The germline CDR1 and CDR2 sequences are LGHDT and YNNKEL (reference sequence). V shed 4 bases and J 5 bases; nucleotides not matched to a gene: 13. The CDR3 DNA reads TGTGCCAGCAGCCGTTCTGGCTGGACTAGCCTCCACAATGAGCAGTTCTTC. It encodes CASSRSGWTSLHNEQFF.

This clonotype was detected many times. The chain couples TRBV28 to TRBJ2-2, with D perhaps TRBD1 or TRBD2 (5 bases each). Germline CDR1 and CDR2: MDHEN and SYDVKM. V dropped 4 bases and J dropped 1 base, with 13 bases sitting between them. The CDR3 runs to 16 residues. The CDR3: CASSSTGTVNTGELFF. The CDR3 bases are TGTGCCAGCAGTTCTACCGGGACGGTGAACACCGGGGAGCTGTTTTTT.

The chain employs TRBV4-1 and TRBJ2-5; possibly TRBD2 for D (5 bases). CDR3 length: 16 residues. Germline CDR1 and CDR2: MGHRA and YSYEKL. Trimming cost V 0 bases and J 2 bases, with 13 bases left between them. CDR3 coding DNA: TGCGCCAGCAGCCAAGATAAGCGGACGGCGCAAGAGACCCAGTACTTC. It is translated as CASSQDKRTAQETQYF.

This clonotype was seen a few times. This sequence joins TRBV3-1 and TRBJ1-4, with 8 bases lining up with TRBD1. CDR1 and CDR2 from the germline V gene are LGHDT and YNNKEL (reference sequence). V lost 2 bases, J lost 10 bases, and 9 bases stayed unmatched. The CDR3 runs to 15 residues. The CDR3 DNA reads as TGTGCCAGCAGCCAAACCGGGACAGGTTTGGCAAAACTGTTTTTT. Translated, it gives CASSQTGTGLAKLFF.

The sample holds many counts of this clonotype. The CDR3 region has the DNA TGTGCCAGCAGCTTAGAACTGGGTCGGACCACAGATACGCAGTATTTT. It encodes CASSLELGRTTDTQYF. J is TRBJ2-3 and V is TRBV7-2, with D unresolved. The CDR3 spans 16 residues. Germline assignment: CDR1 SGHTA and CDR2 FQGNSA. The V and J ends lost 1 base and 2 bases respectively, with 13 bases between them.

This clonotype was seen only a few times. CDR3 sequence reads: CATSDSTDTQYF. DNA for the CDR3: TGTGCCACCAGTGACAGCACAGATACGCAGTATTTT. The rearrangement uses TRBV24-1 and TRBJ2-3; D remains unclear. CDR1 and CDR2 from the germline V gene are KGHDR and SFDVKD. The CDR3 has 12 residues. The V end was cut by 4 bases, the J end by 0 bases, with 1 base between.

Details on this clonotype: It may be a read error: a sequence one base away is much more abundant. The rearrangement links TRBV6-1 to TRBJ2-1; the match to TRBD2 covers 9 bases. The end of the DNA fits TRBJ2-7 better, so the J call may be wrong. CDR3 length: 16 residues. CDR1 is MNHNS and CDR2 is SASEGT in the germline V gene. Here the CDR3 DNA reads TGTGCCACCCAAGGACTAGCGACCTACTCCTACAATGAGCAGTACTTC. Its protein product is CATQGLATYSYNEQYF.

This clonotype was seen a handful of times. The rearrangement links TRBV7-9 to TRBJ2-6; D uncertain. The V and J ends lost 11 bases and 2 bases respectively, with 7 bases between them. The CDR3 covers 12 residues. Germline-derived CDR1 and CDR2 are SEHNR and FQNEAQ (reference sequence). The CDR3 here is CAGRAGANVLTF. The CDR3 bases are TGTGCCGGACGGGCTGGGGCCAACGTCCTGACTTTC.

In its sample, this clonotype was seen many times. This sequence joins TRBV2 and TRBJ2-1; D remains ambiguous. This CDR3 region has 16 residues. CDR1 is SNHLY, CDR2 FYNNEI, per germline. Trimming cost V 7 bases and J 3 bases, with 19 bases left between them. Here the CDR3 DNA reads TGTGCCAGCACCGACCCGTGGGCTCTCCACTACAATGAGCAGTTCTTC. Its protein product is CASTDPWALHYNEQFF.

The sample holds one count of this clonotype. The junction shows a germline mismatch at one end, possibly a read error. J is TRBJ2-7 and V is TRBV7-9, with TRBD2 matching 11 bases. CDR1 and CDR2 (germline): SEHNR, FQNEAQ (reference sequence). CDR3 length: 14 residues. The CDR3 DNA is TGTGCCGGCAGCCTAGCGGGGGGAGACGGCGAGCAGTACTTC. It encodes CAGSLAGGDGEQYF.

The chain is built from TRBV30 and TRBJ2-3, with D perhaps matching TRBD1 (6 bases). The J call may not be correct, given that the DNA end is closer to TRBJ1-5. This CDR3 is 15 amino acids long. Germline CDR1 is GTSNPN and CDR2 is SVGIG (reference sequence). The CDR3 DNA reads TGTGCCTGGAGTTTACCAGCGGGGGCCGCAGATACGCAGCATTTT. This codes for CAWSLPAGAADTQHF.

Concerning this clonotype itself: A single base separates this from a much larger clone, so it may be a read error. The chain links TRBV3-1 to TRBJ2-1, with TRBD2 matching 14 bases. There are 15 residues in the CDR3. Losses at the gene ends were 1 base for V and 7 bases for J; bases not matched to a gene: 0. Germline V gene lookup returns CDR1 LGHDT and CDR2 YNNKEL (reference sequence). As DNA, the CDR3 is TGTGCCAGCAGCCAAGGGACTAGCGGGAGGAATGAGCAGTTCTTC. Amino acids: CASSQGTSGRNEQFF.